This entry lists 9 T cell receptor beta chains sequenced from one sample in a study of early T cells in non-severe SARS-CoV-2 infection. TCRdb reprocessed the 5' RACE reads with MiXCR, giving one entry per CDR3 protein. The table has about 39,000 distinct CDR3 sequences, about 4.9% seen once; the top ten hold approximately 4.8%. The sample comprised whole blood. These TCRs come from an adult who was a healthcare worker with PCR-confirmed SARS-CoV-2 infection or an uninfected control (not recorded which).

V and J are TRBV7-6 and TRBJ2-6, with D perhaps assigned TRBD1 or TRBD2 (6 bases each). Looked up from germline, CDR1 is SGHVS and CDR2 is FNYEAQ. The CDR3 sequence is 15 residues long. Trimming pared 5 bases from V and 2 bases from J, leaving 10 bases between. The CDR3 sequence: CASSPRGAGANVLTF. The CDR3, as DNA: TGTGCCAGCAGCCCGAGGGGGGCTGGGGCCAACGTCCTGACTTTC.

This clonotype came up many times. The V call is TRBV6-2 or TRBV6-3, the J call TRBJ1-1; D not resolved. The CDR3 length is 13 residues. The V gene lost 5 bases and the J gene lost 0 bases, with 7 bases spanning the gap. Germline CDR1 and CDR2: MNHEY and SVGEGT. The CDR3 DNA is TGTGCCAGCAGTCTCCGGTTGAACACTGAAGCTTTCTTT. It encodes CASSLRLNTEAFF.

This clonotype occurred many times. This chain uses TRBV5-4 with TRBJ2-2; perhaps TRBD2 as D (5 bases). The V end lost 5 bases, the J end lost 0 bases, and 8 bases lay between the germline ends. Looked up from germline, CDR1 is SGHNT and CDR2 is YYREEE (reference sequence). CDR3 length: 14 amino acids. DNA of the CDR3: TGTGCCAGCAGGGCCGGGGCGAACACCGGGGAGCTGTTTTTT. This encodes CASRAGANTGELFF.

V is TRBV18 and J is TRBJ1-1, with TRBD1 as a possible D gene (5 bases). V was trimmed by 0 bases and J by 7 bases, leaving 15 bases between them. Germline V CDR1 and CDR2: KGHSH, LQKENI. The CDR3 spans 15 residues. CDR3 nucleotide sequence: TGTGCCAGCTCACCACCCGGCAGGGAAGTTGGTGAAGCTTTCTTT. Amino acids: CASSPPGREVGEAFF.

The rearrangement links TRBV3-1 to TRBJ1-5; possible D gene TRBD1, 5 bases. CDR3 length: 15 residues. Deletions cut 1 base from V and 3 bases from J, with 10 bases between. Germline CDR1 and CDR2: LGHDT and YNNKEL (reference sequence). The CDR3, as DNA: TGTGCCAGCAGCCAAGGACAGACCAACAATCAGCCCCAGCATTTT. Amino acids: CASSQGQTNNQPQHF.

This clonotype was recorded a few times. As DNA, the CDR3 is TGTGCCAGCAGCCCCGGGACTGTAGGAGAGACCCAGTACTTC. Encoded protein: CASSPGTVGETQYF. The rearrangement uses TRBV11-2 and TRBJ2-5; D is perhaps TRBD2 (6 bases). The V end was cut by 5 bases, the J end by 4 bases, with 14 bases between. The CDR3 is 14 residues long. Germline loops: CDR1 SGHAT, CDR2 FQNNGV. Supplemented by reference TRBV11-2 and TRBJ2-5, the full variable domain reads EAGVAQSPRYKIIEKRQSVAFWCNPISGHATLYWYQQILGQGPKLLIQFQNNGVVDDSQLPKDRFSAERLKGVDSTLKIQPAKLEDSAVYLCASSPGTVGETQYFGPGTRLLVL.

This clonotype was found many times. The chain recombines TRBV3-1 with TRBJ1-4; the match to TRBD1 covers 8 bases. The CDR3 extends over 15 amino acids. From germline, CDR1 is LGHDT and CDR2 YNNKEL (reference sequence). V shed 4 bases and J 2 bases; nucleotides not matched to a gene: 3. The CDR3 loop reads CASSRTGNTNEKLFF. CDR3 in DNA: TGTGCCAGCAGCCGGACAGGGAACACTAATGAAAAACTGTTTTTT.

This clonotype was observed at least ten times. The J gene is TRBJ1-4, the V gene TRBV20-1; D gene ambiguous. V was shortened by 5 bases and J by 6 bases, with 7 bases between the two germline ends. This CDR3 comprises 11 residues. Germline V CDR1 and CDR2: DFQATT, SNEGSKA (reference sequence). Written as DNA, the CDR3 is TGCAGTGCTTGGAAAGATGAAAAACTGTTTTTT. It is translated as CSAWKDEKLFF.

The chain uses TRBV14 and TRBJ2-5; TRBD1 is a possible D gene (6 bases). The CDR3 is 13 amino acids. Trimming removed 1 base at V and 4 bases at J, with 7 bases between. Germline CDR1 reads SGHDN; CDR2 reads FVKESK. The CDR3 DNA reads as TGTGCCAGCAGCCAAGCAGGGGTAGAGACCCAGTACTTC. Translation: CASSQAGVETQYF.